What follows are 11 T cell receptor beta chains derived from one specimen sequenced in a study of T cells after yellow fever vaccination. From the 5' RACE reads, TCRdb called clonotypes with MiXCR, one entry per CDR3 protein. The sample carries 240,000 or so distinct CDR3 sequences, 6.9% recorded once. This specimen consisted of CD4+ T cells sorted from PBMCs, obtained 15 days after the yellow fever booster vaccination. All receptors derive from a man aged 30-40 years who received the YFV17D yellow fever vaccine.

This sequence joins TRBV4-2 and TRBJ1-5, with D uncertain. Germline V lookup: CDR1 LGHNA, CDR2 YNFKEQ. V was shortened by 1 base and J by 12 bases, with 10 bases between the two germline ends. The CDR3 is 12 residues long. Here the CDR3 DNA reads TGTGCCAGCAGCCAAGCTGGGCAGTTCCAGCATTTT. As protein: CASSQAGQFQHF.

This clonotype was seen only a few times. The chain recombines TRBV12-3 or TRBV12-4 with TRBJ2-7; D possibly uses TRBD1 or TRBD2 (5 bases each). The CDR3 has 12 residues. V was shortened by 7 bases and J by 9 bases, with 16 bases between the two germline ends. Written as DNA, the CDR3 is TGTGCCAGCACCACGGGGACCCACGGGCAGTACTTC. It is translated as CASTTGTHGQYF.

The table lists this clonotype with many counts. This chain links TRBV2 with TRBJ2-3, with no clear D. The V gene's germline CDR1 is SNHLY and CDR2 FYNNEI. V gave up 5 bases and J gave up 0 bases, with 3 bases separating them. CDR3 length: 12 residues. CDR3 sequence (DNA): TGTGCCAGCAGTATTAGCACAGATACGCAGTATTTT. This translates into CASSISTDTQYF.

This clonotype was seen ten or more times. The chain has TRBV5-6 and TRBJ2-2, with D perhaps TRBD2 (6 bases). The CDR3 length is 16 residues. The ends were cut back, 5 bases at V and 5 bases at J, with 19 bases in the middle. Germline V gene sequence: CDR1 SGHDT, CDR2 YYEEEE. The CDR3 spells CASRLLAAGMTGELFF. As DNA, the CDR3 is TGTGCCAGCAGACTCCTAGCCGCGGGAATGACCGGGGAGCTGTTTTTT.

This chain connects TRBV2 to TRBJ2-2; D not resolved. This CDR3 has 14 amino acids. Germline assignment: CDR1 SNHLY and CDR2 FYNNEI. V was shortened by 3 bases and J by 4 bases, with 9 bases between the two germline ends. CDR3 amino acids: CASSDGLSTGELFF. In DNA, the CDR3 is TGTGCCAGCAGTGATGGGCTGTCCACCGGGGAGCTGTTTTTT.

This clonotype was counted between two and nine times. This chain links TRBV10-2 with TRBJ2-3; a possible D gene is TRBD2 (6 bases). Germline assignment: CDR1 WSHSY and CDR2 SAAADI. V was trimmed by 8 bases and J by 2 bases, leaving 20 bases between them. There are 16 residues in the CDR3. CDR3 sequence (DNA): TGCGCCAGCCCGCCGGGAGCGGATAGCTCCACAGATACGCAGTATTTT. Its protein is CASPPGADSSTDTQYF.

A few counts support this clonotype. This chain uses TRBV18 with TRBJ2-7; 10 nucleotides match TRBD1. The germline V gene encodes CDR1 KGHSH and CDR2 LQKENI. CDR3 length equals 15 residues. V was clipped by 1 base and J by 6 bases; unmatched bases: 6. CDR3 nucleotides: TGTGCCAGCTCACCACTACCGGGACAGGGGAGCGAGCAGTACTTC. It specifies CASSPLPGQGSEQYF.

This clonotype was seen a handful of times. One end of the junction does not line up with germline, which may come from a read error. The chain has TRBV7-8 and TRBJ2-7, with D unresolved. Germline V CDR1 and CDR2: SGHVS, FQNEAQ. The CDR3 runs to 12 residues. CDR3 in amino acids: CASSQSSFEQYF. The CDR3 nucleotides read TGTGCCAGCAGCCAATCCTCCTTCGAGCAGTACTTC.

The genes are TRBV6-5 and TRBJ2-5; 9 bases agree with TRBD2. V trimming: 4 bases; J trimming: 0 bases; junction bases outside the gene matches: 3. Germline V gene lookup returns CDR1 MNHEY and CDR2 SVGAGI. The CDR3 is 15 amino acids. CDR3 DNA: TGTGCCAGCAGTTCCAGCGGGAGGTACCAAGAGACCCAGTACTTC. It yields the protein CASSSSGRYQETQYF.

This clonotype was counted at least ten times. The chain is built from TRBV2 and TRBJ1-1; TRBD1 is a possible D gene (5 bases). V dropped 2 bases and J dropped 0 bases, with 10 bases sitting between them. The CDR3 consists of 15 residues. Germline values: CDR1 SNHLY, CDR2 FYNNEI. CDR3 DNA sequence: TGTGCCAGCAGTGAACAGGGAGGGCTGAACACTGAAGCTTTCTTT. It is translated as CASSEQGGLNTEAFF.

This chain links TRBV6-5 with TRBJ2-7, with D uncertain. Germline CDR1 is MNHEY and CDR2 is SVGAGI. The CDR3 extends over 11 amino acids. Trimming left V 6 bases short and J 2 bases short, with 5 bases between. The CDR3 coding sequence is TGTGCCAGCAGCCGGGCCTACGAGCAGTACTTC. Its translation is CASSRAYEQYF.